The sequence of this T cell receptor (beta chain) was determined in a study of blood T cell repertoires in COVID-19. About the research overall: COVID-19 samples, acute and convalescent, were from the United States, Italy and Spain.

Source study methods: Estimated nucleated cell counts came from reference gene primer amplification. TCRdb's copy holds only in-frame clones and misses some; the assay was immunoSEQ multiplex PCR. The V and J calls and the clone size are those of that table, but D and trimming were determined from the DNA. The sample has about 240,000 clones, 87% seen once. Germline values: CDR1 SGHKS, CDR2 YYEKEE (reference sequence). This CDR3 contains 14 residues. Trimming shortened V by 3 bases and J by 0 bases, and 7 bases separated the two germline ends. This chain links TRBV5-5 with TRBJ1-3, with TRBD1 as a possible D gene (6 bases). This TCR was recovered from a man aged 55-75 years who had recovered from COVID-19. The sample was peripheral blood. The CDR3 nucleotides read TGTGCCAGCAGCTGGGACATCTCTGGAAACACCATATATTTT. The encoded protein is CASSWDISGNTIYF.